This T cell receptor beta chain was found in a study of blood T cells in healthy people across ages. The CDR3 has 15 residues. Germline-derived CDR1 and CDR2 are MNHNY and SVGAGI (reference sequence). A second PCR, run for about 7 to 11 cycles, used a sample-barcoded 5' primer plus a J-beta primer mix. TCRdb reprocessed the 5' RACE reads with MiXCR, giving one entry per CDR3 protein. Here the sample spans about 760,000 distinct CDR3 sequences, approximately 25% being singletons. The same data also contributed to another study, on T cells of mothers and their children. That work adds: A few healthy Caucasian mothers and their six children donated. Versus unrelated pairs, overlap was slightly higher in related mother-child pairs, without reaching significance.

The sequence derives from a boy between 10 and 17 years old in good health. The source material was blood. The chain employs TRBV6-6 and TRBJ2-5; D unclear. The J call may be in error: the DNA end matches TRBJ2-7 better. The chain's CDR3 is CASSGATSDSYEQYF. CDR3 coding DNA: TGTGCCAGCAGTGGCGCGACATCGGATAGCTACGAGCAGTACTTC.